This T cell receptor beta chain is from a study of response to subunit inactivated influenza vaccine. TCRdb ran MiXCR on the RT-PCR reads and lists one entry per CDR3 protein. Seen here are more than 600,000 distinct CDR3 sequences, less than 20% observed once, and the top ten hold 9.5% to 13%. Germline CDR1 is SGHRS and CDR2 is YFSETQ. CDR3 length equals 16 residues. Trimming took 0 bases from V and 4 from J, leaving 14 bases between them. This clonotype was sampled from a man over 45 who received an inactivated influenza vaccine. The V gene is TRBV5-1, the J gene TRBJ2-1, with a tentative D call TRBD2 (5 bases). The sample consisted of PBMCs from blood, taken around 5 days after vaccination. CDR3 coding DNA: TGCGCCAGCAGCTTGGATGGGGAGCTATTGTACAATGAGCAGTTCTTC. Translating gives CASSLDGELLYNEQFF.